Reported below is one TCR beta chain. Its antigen is currently unknown. TCRdb's copy holds only in-frame clones and misses some; the assay was immunoSEQ multiplex PCR. Found here are 50,000 to 65,000 clones, about 92% of them singletons; the top ten hold roughly 8.4%. The germline V and J ends were trimmed by 5 bases and 2 bases, with 19 bases remaining between them. Germline CDR1 and CDR2: SGHAT and FQNNGV. This CDR3 comprises 16 residues. The data belong to a study of cytomegalovirus exposure and HLA in healthy donors. General observations from the study: Rare TCR sequences predominated, though certain public TCRs were found in many donors. Reports credit the classifier with highly specific, highly sensitive diagnosis of cytomegalovirus status.

The J gene is TRBJ2-7, the V gene TRBV11-2; maybe TRBD1 (5 bases). The sequence was obtained from a woman younger than 35 in good health and CMV-seropositive. The material sequenced was PBMCs. CDR3 bases: TGTGCCAGCAGCCAAAGCCGACAGACAGCTACCTACGAGCAGTACTTC. Its translation is CASSQSRQTATYEQYF.